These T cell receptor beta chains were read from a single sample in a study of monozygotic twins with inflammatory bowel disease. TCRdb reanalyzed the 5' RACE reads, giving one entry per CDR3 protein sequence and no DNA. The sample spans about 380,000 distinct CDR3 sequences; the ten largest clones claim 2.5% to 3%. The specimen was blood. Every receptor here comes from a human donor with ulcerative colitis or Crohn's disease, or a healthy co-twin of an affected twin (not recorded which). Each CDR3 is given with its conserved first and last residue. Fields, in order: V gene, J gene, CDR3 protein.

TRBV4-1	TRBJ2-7	CASSHDTGREQYF
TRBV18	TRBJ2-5	CASSRQGKETQYF
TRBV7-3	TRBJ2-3	CASSHWASGVTGIDTQYF
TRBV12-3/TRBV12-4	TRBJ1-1	CASLGGENTEAFF
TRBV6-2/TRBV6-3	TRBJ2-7	CATQWDSSYEQYF
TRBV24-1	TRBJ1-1	CATSDWPGWRNTEAFF
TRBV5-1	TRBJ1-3	CASSSRGYGNTIYF
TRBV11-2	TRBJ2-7	CASSFEKDSYEQYF
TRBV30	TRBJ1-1	CAWARDKNTEAFF
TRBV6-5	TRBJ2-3	CASMQSTDTQYF
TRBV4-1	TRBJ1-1	CASSLPGQGSEGAFF
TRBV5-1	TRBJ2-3	CATLFVLHVDTDTQYF
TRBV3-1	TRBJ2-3	CASSQGTTSDTQYF
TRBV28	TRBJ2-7	CASSLELNMRDPYF
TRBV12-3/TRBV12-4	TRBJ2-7	CASSHRQGAREQYF
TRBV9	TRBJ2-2	CASSPRRTNTGELFF
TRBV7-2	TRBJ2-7	CASSLPPDRGVTYEQYF
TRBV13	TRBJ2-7	CASSPQGRPVYEQYF
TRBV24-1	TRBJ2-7	CATGAPSGEQYF
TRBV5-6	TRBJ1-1	CASSFMFEAFF
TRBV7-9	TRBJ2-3	CASSQGLAGESTDTQYF
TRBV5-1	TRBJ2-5	CASSQNRDQETQYF